What follows are 25 T cell receptor beta chains derived from one specimen sequenced in a study of shared clonotypes between healthy human individuals. Sequenced by immunoSEQ multiplex PCR; TCRdb stores in-frame clones only, minus some. The sample lists hundreds of thousands of clones, around three quarters occurring once. The sequenced sample consisted of PBMCs. These receptors were collected from a woman in her 40s in good health. Some clones in this sample may be carry-over from other donors' samples.

This clone was detected a few times. The chain carries TRBV6-5 and TRBJ1-1, with D tentatively TRBD1 (6 bases). CDR1 and CDR2 (germline): MNHEY, SVGAGI. V dropped 2 bases and J dropped 8 bases, with 9 bases sitting between them. The CDR3 consists of 12 residues. The CDR3 DNA is TGTGCCAGCAGTTACCAAACAGGGGAAGCTTTCTTT. The encoded protein is CASSYQTGEAFF.

The V and J genes are TRBV5-6 and TRBJ2-2, with D perhaps TRBD1 (6 bases). Germline V gene data show CDR1 as SGHDT and CDR2 as YYEEEE. The germline V and J ends were trimmed by 4 bases and 5 bases, with 18 bases remaining between them. The length of the CDR3 is 16 residues. The chain's CDR3 is CASSPPRTEPTGELFF. As DNA, the CDR3 is TGTGCCAGCAGCCCCCCCCGGACAGAACCTACCGGGGAGCTGTTTTTT.

This clone has a handful of counts. Here the CDR3 reads CASRYGENTEAFF. The CDR3 coding sequence is TGTGCCAGCAGGTACGGAGAGAACACTGAAGCTTTCTTT. This rearrangement joins TRBV7-9 to TRBJ1-1; D unclear. Germline-derived CDR1 and CDR2 are SEHNR and FQNEAQ (reference sequence). The CDR3 spans 13 residues. V gave up 6 bases and J gave up 1 base, with 9 bases separating them.

The rearrangement links TRBV18 to TRBJ1-2; the D gene is possibly TRBD1 (5 bases). The length of the CDR3 is 14 residues. Trimming took off 4 bases at V and 1 base at J, with 10 bases between the two ends. Germline V gives CDR1 KGHSH, CDR2 LQKENI. CDR3 loop: CASSLADSNYGYTF. CDR3 DNA: TGTGCCAGCTCACTTGCCGACAGTAACTATGGCTACACCTTC. Full variable domain (missing parts from reference TRBV18 and TRBJ1-2): NAGVMQNPRHLVRRRGQEARLRCSPMKGHSHVYWYRQLPEEGLKFMVYLQKENIIDESGMPKERFSAEFPKEGPSILRIQQVVRGDSAAYFCASSLADSNYGYTFGSGTRLTVV.

The chain uses TRBV7-8 and TRBJ1-2; D not resolved. The V end lost 1 base, the J end lost 4 bases, and 10 bases lay between the germline ends. This CDR3 contains 14 residues. Germline CDR1 SGHVS, CDR2 FQNEAQ. CDR3 DNA: TGTGCCAGCAGCTTAGAGGCAGGAAGCTATGGCTACACCTTC. Its protein product is CASSLEAGSYGYTF.

On this clone itself: A far bigger clonotype differs at one base, so this is likely a read error. The gene calls are TRBV29-1 and TRBJ2-2; TRBD2 aligns across 14 bases. Germline values: CDR1 SQVTM, CDR2 ANQGSEA. There are 16 residues in the CDR3. V was clipped by 6 bases and J by 4 bases; unmatched bases: 7. The CDR3 DNA is TGCAGCGTCCCCGGGACTAGCGGGAGCTCCACCGGGGAGCTGTTTTTT. Translating it yields CSVPGTSGSSTGELFF.

The rearrangement links TRBV5-1 to TRBJ1-1; tentative D call: TRBD1 (5 bases). The germline gives CDR1 SGHRS, CDR2 YFSETQ. This CDR3 is 13 amino acids long. V was trimmed by 1 base and J by 7 bases, leaving 11 bases between them. The CDR3 reads CASSLRADSEAFF. The CDR3 DNA follows: TGCGCCAGCAGCTTGCGTGCCGACAGTGAAGCTTTCTTT.

This clone was seen only a few times. The chain combines TRBV6-1 with TRBJ1-5; tentative D call: TRBD1 (5 bases). The germline V and J ends were trimmed by 5 bases and 6 bases, with 14 bases remaining between them. The CDR3 runs 14 residues. CDR1 is MNHNS, CDR2 SASEGT, per germline. The CDR3 region is CASSPGTETQPQHF. CDR3 nucleotide sequence: TGTGCCAGCAGTCCCGGGACGGAAACTCAGCCCCAGCATTTT.

As for this clone: Since a far larger clone is one base different, this is likely a read error. V gene TRBV29-1 combines with J gene TRBJ2-7; D gene unclear. The CDR3 spans 12 residues. CDR1 and CDR2 (germline): SQVTM, ANQGSEA. The CDR3 protein is CSAEDLLHEQYF. The CDR3 DNA reads as TGCAGCGCTGAAGATCTTCTCCACGAGCAGTACTTC.

The CDR3 protein is CASSLNREREQYF. The CDR3 DNA is TGTGCCAGCAGCTTAAATAGAGAGCGGGAGCAGTACTTC. The chain uses TRBV11-2 and TRBJ2-7, with TRBD2 as a possible D gene (5 bases). The ends were cut back, 2 bases at V and 7 bases at J, with 12 bases in the middle. This CDR3 is 13 amino acids long. Looked up from germline, CDR1 is SGHAT and CDR2 is FQNNGV.

The CDR3, as DNA: TGTGCCAGCAGCATGATACAGGGTTTCCAGCCCCAGCATTTT. This codes for CASSMIQGFQPQHF. The chain uses TRBV5-8 and TRBJ1-5; maybe TRBD1 (6 bases). V lost 4 bases to trimming and J lost 7 bases, with 15 bases between them. CDR1 is SGHTS and CDR2 is YDEGEE in the germline V gene. The CDR3 consists of 14 residues.

This chain links TRBV7-3 with TRBJ2-6, with D unresolved. The V end was cut by 5 bases, the J end by 1 base, with 9 bases between. CDR3 size: 15 residues. Germline-derived CDR1 and CDR2 are SGHTA and FQGTGA. CDR3 bases: TGTGCCAGCAGCCAAGGTGGATCTGGGGCCAACGTCCTGACTTTC. This sequence encodes CASSQGGSGANVLTF.

The rearrangement joins TRBV7-2 to TRBJ2-2; a weak D match, TRBD1 (6 bases). Trimming stripped 5 bases from V and 7 bases from J, with 23 bases between. This CDR3 spans 17 amino acids. Germline CDR1 and CDR2: SGHTA and FQGNSA. CDR3 loop: CASSPKMDRVGGGELFF. DNA of the CDR3: TGTGCCAGCAGCCCCAAGATGGACAGAGTCGGAGGCGGGGAGCTGTTTTTT.

The chain is built from TRBV13 and TRBJ2-2, with 7 bases matching TRBD1. Germline-derived CDR1 and CDR2 are PRHDT and FYEKMQ (reference sequence). The CDR3 spans 15 residues. Unmatched junction bases numbered 10, after V lost 6 bases and J lost 6 bases. In DNA, the CDR3 is TGTGCCAGCAGAAAGGGACAGAGGATGGCCGGGGAGCTGTTTTTT. Amino acid sequence: CASRKGQRMAGELFF.

The rearrangement uses TRBV11-2 and TRBJ1-2; TRBD1 aligns across 9 bases. The CDR3 spans 14 residues. Trimming took 6 bases from V and 2 from J; bases not matched to a gene: 4. In germline, CDR1 is SGHAT, CDR2 FQNNGV. The CDR3 sequence is CASRRQGVNYGYTF. Here the CDR3 DNA reads TGTGCCAGCAGGAGACAGGGGGTAAACTATGGCTACACCTTC.

This chain uses TRBV25-1 with TRBJ2-3; 8 nucleotides agree with TRBD2. V shed 5 bases and J 3 bases; nucleotides not matched to a gene: 7. CDR1 MGHDK and CDR2 SYGVNS come from the germline V gene. The CDR3 is 15 amino acids. CDR3 bases: TGTGCCAGCAGTTACTTTAGCGGGAAGACAGATACGCAGTATTTT. Translation gives CASSYFSGKTDTQYF.

The chain couples TRBV10-2 to TRBJ2-1; 9 bases are a match to TRBD2. The CDR3 is 16 residues long. V lost 0 bases to trimming and J lost 8 bases; unmatched junction nucleotides: 8. Germline V CDR1 and CDR2: WSHSY, SAAADI. The CDR3 reads CASSESTLAGRDEQFF. The CDR3 DNA reads TGCGCCAGCAGTGAGTCGACGCTAGCGGGAAGAGATGAGCAGTTCTTC.

The V and J genes are TRBV28 and TRBJ2-1; D is unclear. CDR1 and CDR2 (germline): MDHEN, SYDVKM. The CDR3 is made up of 16 amino acids. V was shortened by 3 bases and J by 4 bases, with 16 bases between the two germline ends. CDR3 region: CASSLPIGVRYNEQFF. CDR3 DNA sequence: TGTGCCAGCAGTTTGCCTATTGGGGTGAGGTACAATGAGCAGTTCTTC.

The chain joins TRBV4-2 to TRBJ2-3, with D possibly being TRBD2 (5 bases). Trimming pared 0 bases from V and 7 bases from J, leaving 17 bases between. The germline V gene has CDR1 LGHNA and CDR2 YNFKEQ. This CDR3 spans 16 amino acids. CDR3 protein: CASSQDLLAPLNTQYF. In nucleotides, the CDR3 is TGTGCCAGCAGCCAAGATCTCCTAGCTCCGTTAAATACGCAGTATTTT.

The sample holds one count of this clone. This sequence joins TRBV7-3 and TRBJ2-1; D unresolved. Trimming pared 3 bases from V and 3 bases from J, leaving 3 bases between. The CDR3 has 12 amino acids. The germline V gene encodes CDR1 SGHTA and CDR2 FQGTGA. This CDR3 is CASSFDYNEQFF. CDR3 coding DNA: TGTGCCAGCAGCTTCGACTACAATGAGCAGTTCTTC. The whole variable domain, filled in from reference TRBV7-3 and TRBJ2-1, reads GAGVSQTPSNKVTEKGKYVELRCDPISGHTALYWYRQSLGQGPEFLIYFQGTGAADDSGLPNDRFFAVRPEGSVSTLKIQRTERGDSAVYLCASSFDYNEQFFGPGTRLTVL.

This clone was recorded once. V usage is TRBV11-2 and J usage is TRBJ2-5; no firm D call. CDR1 and CDR2 (germline): SGHAT, FQNNGV. The length of the CDR3 is 14 residues. Trimming cost V 1 base and J 1 base, with 7 bases left between them. The CDR3 reads CASSLGRIQETQYF. The DNA of the CDR3 is TGTGCCAGCAGCTTAGGGAGAATCCAAGAGACCCAGTACTTC.

This chain joins TRBV11-3 and TRBJ2-5; 8 nucleotides line up with TRBD1. J gave up 4 bases and V 5 bases, and 9 bases lay outside the gene matches. Germline assignment: CDR1 SGHNT and CDR2 YENEEA. There are 15 residues in the CDR3. CDR3 loop: CASSTGTGFRETQYF. DNA of the CDR3: TGTGCCAGCAGCACAGGGACAGGTTTCCGAGAGACCCAGTACTTC.

V is TRBV19 and J is TRBJ1-5; no clear D gene. V was cut by 3 bases and J by 0 bases, with 9 bases left in between. Germline CDR1 LNHDA, CDR2 SQIVND (reference sequence). This CDR3 has 15 amino acids. CDR3 coding DNA: TGTGCCAGTAGTATGACGGGAGTTAGCAATCAGCCCCAGCATTTT. The encoded protein is CASSMTGVSNQPQHF.

This chain joins TRBV15 and TRBJ1-2; D gene uncertain. The CDR3 totals 12 residues. Between the trimmed V and J ends, which lost 0 bases and 7 bases, there was a span of 6 bases. Per germline, CDR1 LNHNV and CDR2 YYDKDF (reference sequence). The CDR3 nucleotides read TGTGCCACCAGCAGAGATGTGGGTGGCTACACCTTC. Translating gives CATSRDVGGYTF.

Only one count was recorded for this clone. The chain recombines TRBV30 with TRBJ2-7; no clear D. CDR3 size: 11 residues. The germline V gene encodes CDR1 GTSNPN and CDR2 SVGIG (reference sequence). Trimming pared 2 bases from V and 4 bases from J, leaving 6 bases between. This CDR3 is CAWSSQYEQYF. DNA of the CDR3: TGTGCCTGGAGTTCCCAATACGAGCAGTACTTC.